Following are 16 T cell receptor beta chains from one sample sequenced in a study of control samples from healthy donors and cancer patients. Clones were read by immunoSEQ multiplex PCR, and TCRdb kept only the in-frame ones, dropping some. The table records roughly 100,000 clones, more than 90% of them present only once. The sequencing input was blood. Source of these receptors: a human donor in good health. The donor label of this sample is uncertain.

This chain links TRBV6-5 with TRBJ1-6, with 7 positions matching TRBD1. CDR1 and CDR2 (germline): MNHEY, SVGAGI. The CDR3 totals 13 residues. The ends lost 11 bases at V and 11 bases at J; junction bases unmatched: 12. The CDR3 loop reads CAGSTGSVTPLHF. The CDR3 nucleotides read TGTGCCGGTTCGACAGGGTCGGTAACACCCCTCCACTTT.

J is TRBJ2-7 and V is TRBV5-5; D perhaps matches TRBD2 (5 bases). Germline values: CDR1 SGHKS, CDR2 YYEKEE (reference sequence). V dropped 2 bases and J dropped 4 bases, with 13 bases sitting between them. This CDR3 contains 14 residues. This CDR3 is CASSFTGSKYEQYV. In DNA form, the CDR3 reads TGTGCCAGCAGCTTCACGGGGTCTAAGTACGAGCAGTACGTC.

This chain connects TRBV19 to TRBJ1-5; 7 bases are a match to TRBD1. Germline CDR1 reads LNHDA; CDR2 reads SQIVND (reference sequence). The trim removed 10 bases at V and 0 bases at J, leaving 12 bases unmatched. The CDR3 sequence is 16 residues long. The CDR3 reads CATQTPGQISNQPQHF. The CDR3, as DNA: TGTGCCACCCAAACACCGGGACAGATTAGCAATCAGCCCCAGCATTTT.

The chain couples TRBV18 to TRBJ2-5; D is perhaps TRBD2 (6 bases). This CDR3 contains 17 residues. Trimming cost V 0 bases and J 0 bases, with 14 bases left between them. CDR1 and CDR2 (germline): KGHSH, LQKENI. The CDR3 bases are TGTGCCAGCTCACCACCGATTCGCGGGATAGACCAAGAGACCCAGTACTTC. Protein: CASSPPIRGIDQETQYF.

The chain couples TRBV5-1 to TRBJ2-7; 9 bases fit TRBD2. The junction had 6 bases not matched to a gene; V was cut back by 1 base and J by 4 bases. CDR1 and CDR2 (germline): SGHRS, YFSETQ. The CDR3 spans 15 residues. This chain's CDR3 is CASSLYAGGPYEQYF. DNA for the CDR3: TGCGCCAGCAGCTTGTATGCGGGGGGGCCTTACGAGCAGTACTTC.

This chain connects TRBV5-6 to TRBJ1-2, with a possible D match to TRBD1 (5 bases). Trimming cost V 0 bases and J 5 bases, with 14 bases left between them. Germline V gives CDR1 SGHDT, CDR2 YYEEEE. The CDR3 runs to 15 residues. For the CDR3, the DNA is TGTGCCAGCAGCTTGGGGACACCCCCGGGGTATGGCTACACCTTC. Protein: CASSLGTPPGYGYTF.

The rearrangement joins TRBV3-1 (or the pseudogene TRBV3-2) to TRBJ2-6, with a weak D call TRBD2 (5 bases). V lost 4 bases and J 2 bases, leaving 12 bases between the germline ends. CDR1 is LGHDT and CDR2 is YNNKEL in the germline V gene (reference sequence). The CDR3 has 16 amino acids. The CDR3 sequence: CASSRESGAGANVLTF. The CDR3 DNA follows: TGTGCCAGCAGCCGCGAATCCGGGGCTGGGGCCAACGTCCTGACTTTC.

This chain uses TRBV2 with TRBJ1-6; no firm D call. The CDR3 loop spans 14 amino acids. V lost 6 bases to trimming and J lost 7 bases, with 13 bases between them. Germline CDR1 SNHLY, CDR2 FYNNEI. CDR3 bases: TGTGCCAGCAGCGTCGACCAGGCGAATTCACCCCTCCACTTT. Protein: CASSVDQANSPLHF. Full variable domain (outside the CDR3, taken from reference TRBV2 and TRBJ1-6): EPEVTQTPSHQVTQMGQEVILRCVPISNHLYFYWYRQILGQKVEFLVSFYNNEISEKSEIFDDQFSVERPDGSNFTLKIRSTKLEDSAMYFCASSVDQANSPLHFGNGTRLTVT.

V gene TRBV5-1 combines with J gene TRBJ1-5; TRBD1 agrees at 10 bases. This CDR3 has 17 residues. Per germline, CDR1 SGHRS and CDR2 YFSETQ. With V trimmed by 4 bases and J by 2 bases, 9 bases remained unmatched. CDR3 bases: TGCGCCAGCAGCCCGGGGGACAGGGGATACGGCAATCAGCCCCAGCATTTT. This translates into CASSPGDRGYGNQPQHF.

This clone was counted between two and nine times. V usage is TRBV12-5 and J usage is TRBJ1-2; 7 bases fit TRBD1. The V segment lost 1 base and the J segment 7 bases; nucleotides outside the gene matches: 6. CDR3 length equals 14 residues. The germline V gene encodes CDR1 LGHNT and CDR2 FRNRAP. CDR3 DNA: TGTGCTAGTGGTTTGGGACAGGGCGTCGGTGGCTACACCTTC. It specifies CASGLGQGVGGYTF.

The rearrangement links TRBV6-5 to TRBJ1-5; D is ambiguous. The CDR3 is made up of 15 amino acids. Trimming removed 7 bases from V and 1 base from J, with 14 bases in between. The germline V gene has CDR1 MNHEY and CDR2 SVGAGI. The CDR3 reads CASKVTPVSNQPQHF. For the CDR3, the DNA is TGTGCCAGCAAGGTGACCCCGGTCAGCAATCAGCCCCAGCATTTT.

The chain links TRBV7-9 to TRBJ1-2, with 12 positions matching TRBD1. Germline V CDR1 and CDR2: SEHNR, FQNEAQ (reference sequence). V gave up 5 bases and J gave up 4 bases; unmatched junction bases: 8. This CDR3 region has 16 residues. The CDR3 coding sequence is TGTGCCAGCAGCACCCGGGACAGGGGGCCTGGCTATGGCTACACCTTC. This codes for CASSTRDRGPGYGYTF.

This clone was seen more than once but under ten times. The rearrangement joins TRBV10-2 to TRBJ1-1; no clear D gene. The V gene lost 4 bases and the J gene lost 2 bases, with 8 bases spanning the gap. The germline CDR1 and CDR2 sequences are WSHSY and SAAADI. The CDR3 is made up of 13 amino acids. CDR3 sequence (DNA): TGCGCCAGCAGTGTGCAGGATAACACTGAAGCTTTCTTT. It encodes CASSVQDNTEAFF.

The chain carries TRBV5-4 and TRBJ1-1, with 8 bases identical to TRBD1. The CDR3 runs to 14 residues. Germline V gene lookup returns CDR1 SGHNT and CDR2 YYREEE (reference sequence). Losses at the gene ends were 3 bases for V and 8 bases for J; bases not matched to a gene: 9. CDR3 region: CASSSMTGAREAFF. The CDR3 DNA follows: TGTGCCAGCAGCTCAATGACAGGGGCTCGGGAAGCTTTCTTT.

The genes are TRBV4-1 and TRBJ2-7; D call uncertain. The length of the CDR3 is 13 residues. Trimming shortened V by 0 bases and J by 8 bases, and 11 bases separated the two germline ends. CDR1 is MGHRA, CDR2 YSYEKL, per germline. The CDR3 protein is CASSQDRAFKQYF. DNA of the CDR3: TGCGCCAGCAGCCAAGATCGGGCCTTTAAGCAGTACTTC.

The CDR3 spells CASSLSLRGRSEAFF. CDR3 nucleotides: TGCGCCAGCAGCTTGTCCCTTCGTGGGAGGTCTGAAGCTTTCTTT. This chain uses TRBV5-1 with TRBJ1-1, with D unclear. Trimming took off 1 base at V and 6 bases at J, with 16 bases between the two ends. The germline CDR1 and CDR2 sequences are SGHRS and YFSETQ. The CDR3 has 15 residues.